What follows are 31 T cell receptor beta chains derived from one specimen sequenced in a study of blood T cell repertoires in COVID-19. The repertoire was sequenced with immunoSEQ multiplex PCR; TCRdb's copy has only in-frame clones and lacks some. In the table there are about 100,000 clones, over 65% of which are singletons. Sequencing used peripheral blood. The receptor set was obtained from a woman aged 40 to 50 with acute or convalescent COVID-19.

This clone was seen more than once but under ten times. V gene TRBV28 combines with J gene TRBJ1-5, with a tentative D call TRBD1 (5 bases). Germline CDR1 reads MDHEN; CDR2 reads SYDVKM. CDR3 length: 15 amino acids. With 2 bases removed from V and 0 bases from J, the gap between germline ends came to 8 bases. CDR3 residues: CASSLRQISNQPQHF. Here the CDR3 DNA reads TGTGCCAGCAGTTTAAGACAGATTAGCAATCAGCCCCAGCATTTT.

This clone was seen a few times. The CDR3 is CASSLKGQETQYF. Written as DNA, the CDR3 is TGTGCCAGCAGTTTAAAGGGGCAAGAGACCCAGTACTTC. The genes are TRBV28 and TRBJ2-5; the D gene is possibly TRBD1 (5 bases). With 2 bases removed from V and 2 bases from J, the gap between germline ends came to 6 bases. The CDR3 spans 13 residues. Germline-derived CDR1 and CDR2 are MDHEN and SYDVKM.

Of note for this clone: This sample also contains other DNA sequences that code for the same CDR3. V gene TRBV7-9 combines with J gene TRBJ2-1; D gene unclear. The germline V and J ends were trimmed by 2 bases and 9 bases, with 8 bases remaining between them. The CDR3 is made up of 12 amino acids. Looked up from germline, CDR1 is SEHNR and CDR2 is FQNEAQ (reference sequence). The CDR3 region is CASSLTAGEQFF. The CDR3 DNA is TGTGCCAGCAGCTTAACCGCCGGTGAGCAGTTCTTC. Together with reference TRBV7-9 and TRBJ2-1, the CDR3 gives the full variable domain: DTGVSQNPRHKITKRGQNVTFRCDPISEHNRLYWYRQTLGQGPEFLTYFQNEAQLEKSRLLSDRFSAERPKGSFSTLEIQRTEQGDSAMYLCASSLTAGEQFFGPGTRLTVL.

This clone was recorded only once. This chain uses TRBV12-3 or TRBV12-4 with TRBJ2-3; D remains unclear. The ends were cut back, 5 bases at V and 0 bases at J, with 3 bases in the middle. The CDR3 length is 12 residues. In nucleotides, the CDR3 is TGTGCCAGCAGTCATAGCACAGATACGCAGTATTTT. Protein product: CASSHSTDTQYF.

This clone was recorded a few times. The chain has TRBV5-1 and TRBJ2-3; D may be TRBD1 (5 bases). CDR3 length equals 14 residues. From germline, CDR1 is SGHRS and CDR2 YFSETQ. V lost 0 bases, J lost 0 bases, and 5 bases lay in between. The CDR3 nucleotides are TGCGCCAGCAGCTTGGGACAGAGCACAGATACGCAGTATTTT. Residues: CASSLGQSTDTQYF.

V is TRBV2 and J is TRBJ2-7, with 11 bases that match TRBD2. The CDR3 totals 15 residues. Germline values: CDR1 SNHLY, CDR2 FYNNEI. Losses at the gene ends were 6 bases for V and 2 bases for J; bases not matched to a gene: 6. The DNA of the CDR3 is TGTGCCAGCAGCCCGACTAGCGGGGCGACCTACGAGCAGTACTTC. Translated: CASSPTSGATYEQYF.

V usage is TRBV18 and J usage is TRBJ1-2; the D gene is possibly TRBD1 (6 bases). Per germline, CDR1 KGHSH and CDR2 LQKENI. The germline V and J ends were trimmed by 1 base and 13 bases, with 16 bases remaining between them. The CDR3 length is 13 residues. In DNA, the CDR3 is TGTGCCAGCTCACCACTTGGCCGAGACAGGTTCACCTTC. This translates into CASSPLGRDRFTF.

The J gene is TRBJ1-4, the V gene TRBV5-4; D remains ambiguous. Germline lookup yields CDR1 SGHNT and CDR2 YYREEE (reference sequence). The V end was cut by 6 bases, the J end by 2 bases, with 8 bases between. This CDR3 spans 13 amino acids. CDR3 amino acids: CASKEETNEKLFF. The CDR3 coding sequence is TGTGCCAGCAAGGAGGAGACTAATGAAAAACTGTTTTTT.

The CDR3 nucleotides are TGTGCCAGCAGCTTAGCCCAGGGATCGTCTTATAATTCACCCCTCCACTTT. Translation gives CASSLAQGSSYNSPLHF. V usage is TRBV7-9 and J usage is TRBJ1-6, with D perhaps matching TRBD1 (5 bases). The germline gives CDR1 SEHNR, CDR2 FQNEAQ (reference sequence). This CDR3 contains 17 residues. V lost 0 bases, J lost 4 bases, and 13 bases lay in between.

This clone was seen more than once but under ten times. The rearrangement links TRBV19 to TRBJ1-5; D is possibly TRBD1 (6 bases). CDR1 is LNHDA and CDR2 is SQIVND in the germline V gene (reference sequence). CDR3 length: 15 amino acids. Trimming pared 4 bases from V and 3 bases from J, leaving 13 bases between. The CDR3 spells CASSKEQGFNQPQHF. The CDR3 coding sequence is TGTGCCAGTAGTAAGGAACAGGGTTTCAATCAGCCCCAGCATTTT.

Regarding this clone: Other DNA sequences of this sample code for an identical CDR3. This chain uses TRBV7-3 with TRBJ2-3, with 9 bases that match TRBD2. From germline, CDR1 is SGHTA and CDR2 FQGTGA. V gave up 0 bases and J gave up 1 base; unmatched junction bases: 5. This CDR3 is built from 17 residues. In DNA form, the CDR3 reads TGTGCCAGCAGCTTAACGTCTAGCGGGGCGGGCACAGATACGCAGTATTTT. This codes for CASSLTSSGAGTDTQYF.

This clone has a count of ten or more. The chain recombines TRBV28 with TRBJ2-7; TRBD1 is a possible D gene (5 bases). The CDR3 is 14 amino acids. CDR1 and CDR2 from the germline V gene are MDHEN and SYDVKM. V was shortened by 3 bases and J by 0 bases, with 9 bases between the two germline ends. The CDR3 bases are TGTGCCAGCAGTTTTGGGGCCTTCTCCTACGAGCAGTACTTC. Translating it yields CASSFGAFSYEQYF.

The rearrangement joins TRBV5-1 to TRBJ2-7; 8 positions agree with TRBD1. CDR1 and CDR2 from the germline V gene are SGHRS and YFSETQ. With 0 bases clipped from V and 1 base from J, the junction kept 9 bases outside the gene matches. This CDR3 region has 17 residues. The CDR3 DNA reads TGCGCCAGCAGCTTGGGAACCGGGACAGGCAATTCCTACGAGCAGTACTTC. Encoded protein: CASSLGTGTGNSYEQYF.

The J gene is TRBJ2-2, the V gene TRBV5-1; possible D gene TRBD2, 6 bases. Trimming pared 4 bases from V and 0 bases from J, leaving 13 bases between. Per the germline V gene, CDR1 is SGHRS and CDR2 is YFSETQ. CDR3 length: 16 residues. The CDR3: CASSPQPSANTGELFF. The CDR3 bases are TGCGCCAGCAGCCCGCAACCTAGCGCGAACACCGGGGAGCTGTTTTTT.

The chain joins TRBV24-1 to TRBJ1-2; 12 bases match TRBD1. J lost 4 bases, V lost 10 bases, and 21 bases had no gene match. The germline CDR1 and CDR2 sequences are KGHDR and SFDVKD. The CDR3 extends over 19 amino acids. CDR3 in DNA: TGTGCCACTCCGTCTTGTTATCCGGGACAGGGGGCTTTTTGCTATGGCTACACCTTC. Translated: CATPSCYPGQGAFCYGYTF.

As to this clone: Other DNA sequences from this sample encode an identical CDR3 as well. This chain uses TRBV30 with TRBJ2-5, with 8 bases identical to TRBD2. The V and J ends lost 0 bases and 4 bases, in that order; junction bases with no gene match: 4. This CDR3 contains 14 residues. The germline gives CDR1 GTSNPN, CDR2 SVGIG (reference sequence). In DNA, the CDR3 is TGTGCCTGGAGTGTCGGGGGGGCCGGAGAGACCCAGTACTTC. It encodes CAWSVGGAGETQYF.

The chain links TRBV4-1 to TRBJ1-1; D uncertain. The CDR3 length is 14 residues. CDR1 and CDR2 from the germline V gene are MGHRA and YSYEKL. V was shortened by 2 bases and J by 0 bases, with 7 bases between the two germline ends. The CDR3 DNA sequence: TGCGCCAGCAGCCAACAGTCAATGAACACTGAAGCTTTCTTT. It yields the protein CASSQQSMNTEAFF.

The V call is TRBV29-1, the J call TRBJ2-5, with 8 bases matching TRBD2. This CDR3 has 15 residues. Trimming cost V 3 bases and J 4 bases; bases outside gene matches: 10. Germline V gene sequence: CDR1 SQVTM, CDR2 ANQGSEA. CDR3 nucleotides: TGCAGCGTTGAGTCCAGCGGGGGTTTAAGAGAGACCCAGTACTTC. It is translated as CSVESSGGLRETQYF.

The chain employs TRBV29-1 and TRBJ2-3; TRBD2 matches at 10 bases. Per the germline V gene, CDR1 is SQVTM and CDR2 is ANQGSEA. Losses at the gene ends were 2 bases for V and 4 bases for J; bases not matched to a gene: 9. The CDR3 length is 16 residues. The CDR3 sequence is CSVERTSGYHSDTQYF. The CDR3 bases are TGCAGCGTTGAAAGGACTAGCGGATATCATTCAGATACGCAGTATTTT.

V gene TRBV7-9 combines with J gene TRBJ1-1; possible D gene TRBD1, 6 bases. This CDR3 contains 14 residues. Germline CDR1 SEHNR, CDR2 FQNEAQ (reference sequence). Trimming shortened V by 3 bases and J by 3 bases, and 11 bases separated the two germline ends. The CDR3, as DNA: TGTGCCAGCAGCTTTACAGGGACCTACACTGAAGCTTTCTTT. As protein: CASSFTGTYTEAFF.

This clone is medium-sized within its sample. This sequence joins TRBV2 and TRBJ2-1; 8 nucleotides align to TRBD1. The germline V gene has CDR1 SNHLY and CDR2 FYNNEI. The CDR3 sequence is 13 residues long. Losses at the gene ends were 4 bases for V and 5 bases for J; bases not matched to a gene: 1. In DNA form, the CDR3 reads TGTGCCAGCAGTGTGGACAGGGACAATGAGCAGTTCTTC. Amino acids: CASSVDRDNEQFF.

This clone was seen at least ten times. J is TRBJ2-7 and V is TRBV27; 10 bases align to TRBD2. The germline V gene encodes CDR1 MNHEY and CDR2 SMNVEV (reference sequence). There are 13 residues in the CDR3. Unmatched junction bases numbered 4, after V lost 4 bases and J lost 7 bases. The CDR3 reads CASSWGLANEQYF. The CDR3, as DNA: TGTGCCAGCAGTTGGGGACTAGCGAATGAGCAGTACTTC.

This chain joins TRBV15 and TRBJ2-1; unclear D gene. V lost 5 bases and J lost 8, with 13 bases in between. CDR1 is LNHNV, CDR2 YYDKDF, per germline (reference sequence). CDR3 length equals 13 residues. Written as DNA, the CDR3 is TGTGCCACCAGCGAGAGGAATAAGGATGAGCAGTTCTTC. This codes for CATSERNKDEQFF.

This rearrangement joins TRBV28 to TRBJ2-3, with 9 bases aligning to TRBD2. The junction had 7 bases not matched to a gene; V was cut back by 7 bases and J by 2 bases. The CDR3 is made up of 15 amino acids. Germline V gives CDR1 MDHEN, CDR2 SYDVKM. CDR3 sequence: CASTRASGATDTQYF. The CDR3 DNA follows: TGTGCCAGCACCCGGGCTAGCGGGGCCACAGATACGCAGTATTTT.

The chain employs TRBV3-1 (or the pseudogene TRBV3-2) and TRBJ2-7; a possible D gene is TRBD2 (6 bases). Trimming took 0 bases from V and 2 from J, leaving 14 bases between them. This CDR3 is built from 16 residues. CDR1 is LGHDT, CDR2 YNNKEL, per germline (reference sequence). The CDR3 loop is CASSQDILASAYEQYF. The CDR3 bases are TGTGCCAGCAGCCAAGATATCCTAGCGTCCGCCTACGAGCAGTACTTC.

This clone was observed a handful of times. The chain is built from TRBV28 and TRBJ2-5, with TRBD1 matching over 8 bases. The CDR3 totals 16 residues. The germline V gene encodes CDR1 MDHEN and CDR2 SYDVKM. The V segment lost 5 bases and the J segment 1 base; nucleotides outside the gene matches: 9. The CDR3 loop reads CASSLSAGGVQETQYF. In DNA form, the CDR3 reads TGTGCCAGCAGTCTCTCGGCAGGGGGCGTCCAAGAGACCCAGTACTTC.

This clone showed up just a few times. V and J are TRBV9 and TRBJ1-2, with a weak D call TRBD1 (5 bases). Trimming left V 1 base short and J 7 bases short, with 11 bases between. The CDR3 totals 13 residues. CDR1 and CDR2 (germline): SGDLS, YYNGEE. The DNA for the CDR3 is TGTGCCAGCAGCGTATCAGGGCTTGGTGGCTACACCTTC. Encoded protein: CASSVSGLGGYTF.

The chain is built from TRBV10-1 and TRBJ2-1, with 10 nucleotides matching TRBD2. The CDR3 totals 14 residues. V was clipped by 3 bases and J by 6 bases; unmatched bases: 2. Germline CDR1 reads WNHNN; CDR2 reads SYGVQD (reference sequence). The CDR3 DNA is TGCGCCAGCAGTGACCAGCGGGGGGGCAATGAGCAGTTCTTC. Encoded protein: CASSDQRGGNEQFF.

V gene TRBV7-2 combines with J gene TRBJ1-5, with TRBD1 matching over 7 bases. The CDR3 totals 15 residues. Germline loops: CDR1 SGHTA, CDR2 FQGNSA. With V trimmed by 1 base and J by 6 bases, 6 bases remained unmatched. The DNA of the CDR3 is TGTGCCAGCAGCTTAGTCAGGGGGGAAGGTCAGCCCCAGCATTTT. This codes for CASSLVRGEGQPQHF.

The chain recombines TRBV27 with TRBJ2-5; D uncertain. Trimming stripped 3 bases from V and 4 bases from J, with 9 bases between. The CDR3 consists of 13 residues. The germline V gene encodes CDR1 MNHEY and CDR2 SMNVEV (reference sequence). This CDR3 reads CASSLRVRETQYF. CDR3 DNA: TGTGCCAGCAGTTTGAGAGTTCGAGAGACCCAGTACTTC.

This clone was detected only once. The chain has TRBV5-5 and TRBJ2-1; 9 nucleotides match TRBD2. The CDR3 totals 15 residues. CDR1 SGHKS and CDR2 YYEKEE come from the germline V gene (reference sequence). After removal of 4 bases from V and 3 bases from J, the junction contained 5 bases not matched to a gene. CDR3 in DNA: TGTGCCAGCAGCCCGGGACTAGCAGTCTACAATGAGCAGTTCTTC. It translates to CASSPGLAVYNEQFF.